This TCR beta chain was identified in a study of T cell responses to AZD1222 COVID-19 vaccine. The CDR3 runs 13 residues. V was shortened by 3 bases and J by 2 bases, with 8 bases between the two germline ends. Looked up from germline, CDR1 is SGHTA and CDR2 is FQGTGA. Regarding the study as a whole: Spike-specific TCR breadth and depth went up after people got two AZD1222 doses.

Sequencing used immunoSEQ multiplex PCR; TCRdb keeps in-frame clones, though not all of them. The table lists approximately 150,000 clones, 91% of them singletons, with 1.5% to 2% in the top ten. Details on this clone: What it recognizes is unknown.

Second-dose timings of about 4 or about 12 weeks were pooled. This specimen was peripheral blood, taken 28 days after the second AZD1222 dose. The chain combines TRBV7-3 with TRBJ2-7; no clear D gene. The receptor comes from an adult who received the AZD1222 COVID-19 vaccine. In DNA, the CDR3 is TGTGCCAGCAGCTTCGGCAGAGCCTACGAGCAGTACTTC. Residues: CASSFGRAYEQYF. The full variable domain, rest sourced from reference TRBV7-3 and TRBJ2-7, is GAGVSQTPSNKVTEKGKYVELRCDPISGHTALYWYRQSLGQGPEFLIYFQGTGAADDSGLPNDRFFAVRPEGSVSTLKIQRTERGDSAVYLCASSFGRAYEQYFGPGTRLTVT.